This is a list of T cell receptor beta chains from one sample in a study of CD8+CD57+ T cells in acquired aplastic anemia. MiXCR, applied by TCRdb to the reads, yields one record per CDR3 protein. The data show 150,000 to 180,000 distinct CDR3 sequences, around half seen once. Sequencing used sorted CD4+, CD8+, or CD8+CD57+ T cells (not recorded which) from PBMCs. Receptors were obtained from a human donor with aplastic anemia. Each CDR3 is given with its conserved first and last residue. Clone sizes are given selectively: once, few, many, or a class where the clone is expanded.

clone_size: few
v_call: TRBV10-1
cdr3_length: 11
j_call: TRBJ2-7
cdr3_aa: CASSDGYDQYF

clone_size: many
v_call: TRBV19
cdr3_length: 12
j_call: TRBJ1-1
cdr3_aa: CASSIERTEAFF

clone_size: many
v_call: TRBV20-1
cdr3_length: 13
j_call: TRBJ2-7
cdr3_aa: CSATTSGGYEQYF

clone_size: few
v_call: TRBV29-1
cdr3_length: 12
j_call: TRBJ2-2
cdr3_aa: CSGGQGSGELFF

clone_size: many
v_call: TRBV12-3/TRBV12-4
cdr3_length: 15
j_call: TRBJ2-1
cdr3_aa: CASSQGTSGTMKQFF

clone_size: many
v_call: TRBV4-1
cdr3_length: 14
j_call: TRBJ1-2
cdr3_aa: CASSVGQGDYGYTF

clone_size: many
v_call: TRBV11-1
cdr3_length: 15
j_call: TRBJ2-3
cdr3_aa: CASSLPDRMADTQYF

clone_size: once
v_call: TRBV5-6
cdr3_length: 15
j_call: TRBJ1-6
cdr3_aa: CASSYAGTENSPLHF

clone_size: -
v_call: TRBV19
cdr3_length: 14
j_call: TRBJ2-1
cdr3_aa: CALPTGSSYNEQFF

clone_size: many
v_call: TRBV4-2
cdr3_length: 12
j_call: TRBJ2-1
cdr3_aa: CASSRRGNEQFF

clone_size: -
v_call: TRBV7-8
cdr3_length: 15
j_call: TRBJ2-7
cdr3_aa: CASSLGSLPLYEQYF

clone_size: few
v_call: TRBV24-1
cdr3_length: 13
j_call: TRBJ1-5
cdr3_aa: CATARGSNQPQHF

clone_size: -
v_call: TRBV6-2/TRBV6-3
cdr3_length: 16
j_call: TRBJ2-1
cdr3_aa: CASSWGDRGYYNEQFF

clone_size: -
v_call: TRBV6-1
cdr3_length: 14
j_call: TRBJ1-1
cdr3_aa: CASSEALGNTEAFF

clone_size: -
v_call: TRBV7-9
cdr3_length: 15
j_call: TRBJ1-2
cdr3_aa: CASSQEAGGRDGYTF

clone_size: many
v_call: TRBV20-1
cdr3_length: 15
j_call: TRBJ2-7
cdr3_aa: CSAPGGGREPYEQYF

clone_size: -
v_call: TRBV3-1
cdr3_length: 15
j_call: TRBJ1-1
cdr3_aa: CASSQAARENTEAFF

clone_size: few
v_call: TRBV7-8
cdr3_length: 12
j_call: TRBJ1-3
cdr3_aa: CASSLVGDTIYF

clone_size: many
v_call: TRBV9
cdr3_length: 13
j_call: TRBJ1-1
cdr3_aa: CASSVSGNTEAFF

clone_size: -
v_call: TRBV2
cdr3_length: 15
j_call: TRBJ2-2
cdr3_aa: CASRGLAGGPGELFF

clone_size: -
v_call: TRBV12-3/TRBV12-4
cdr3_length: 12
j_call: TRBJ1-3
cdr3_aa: CASSHSGNTIYF

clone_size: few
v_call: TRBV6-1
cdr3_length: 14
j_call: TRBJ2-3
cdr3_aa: CASSEVGLTDTQYF

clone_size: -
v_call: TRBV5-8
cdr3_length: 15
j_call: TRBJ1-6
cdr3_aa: CASSLGVLGNSPLHF

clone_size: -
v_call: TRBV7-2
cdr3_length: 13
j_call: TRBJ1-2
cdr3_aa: CASSFSQGYGYTF

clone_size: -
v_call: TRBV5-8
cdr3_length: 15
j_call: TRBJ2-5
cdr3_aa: CASSPGQGGEVTQYF

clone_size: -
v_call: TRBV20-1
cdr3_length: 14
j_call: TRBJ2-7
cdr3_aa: CSALGRTSVNEQYF

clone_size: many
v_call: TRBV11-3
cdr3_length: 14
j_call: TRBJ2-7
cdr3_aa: CASSPRTGTGEQYF

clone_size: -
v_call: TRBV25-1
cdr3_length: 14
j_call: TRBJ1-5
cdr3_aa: CASSVTGQNQPQHF

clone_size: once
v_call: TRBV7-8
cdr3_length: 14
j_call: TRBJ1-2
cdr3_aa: CASSHAPDLYGYTF

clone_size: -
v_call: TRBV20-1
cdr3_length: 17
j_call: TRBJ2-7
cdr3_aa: CSARDRTAGPVPYEQYF

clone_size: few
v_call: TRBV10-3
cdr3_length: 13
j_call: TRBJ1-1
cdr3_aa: CATFTGGRTEAFF

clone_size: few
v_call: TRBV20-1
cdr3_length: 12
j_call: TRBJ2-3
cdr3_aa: CSASNVGDTQYF

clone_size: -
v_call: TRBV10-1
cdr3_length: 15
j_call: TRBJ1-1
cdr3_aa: CASSDRGPTNTEAFF

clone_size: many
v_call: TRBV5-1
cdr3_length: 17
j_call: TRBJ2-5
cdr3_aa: CASSPAIAGGPGETQYF

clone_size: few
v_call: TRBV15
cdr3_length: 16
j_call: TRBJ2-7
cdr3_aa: CATSRDLGGGAEKQYF

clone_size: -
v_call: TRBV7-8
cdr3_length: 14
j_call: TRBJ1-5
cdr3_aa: CASSSNTGDQPQHF

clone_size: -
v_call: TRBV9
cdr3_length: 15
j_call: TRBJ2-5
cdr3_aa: CASSTGTSDQETQYF

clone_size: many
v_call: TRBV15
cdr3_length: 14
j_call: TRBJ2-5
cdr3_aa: CATSRAGGRETQYF

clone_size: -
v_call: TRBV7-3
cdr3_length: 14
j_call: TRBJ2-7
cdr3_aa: CASSFGQGRYEQYF

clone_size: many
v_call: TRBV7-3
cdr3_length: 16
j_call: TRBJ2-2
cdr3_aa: CASSPRGLALTGELFF

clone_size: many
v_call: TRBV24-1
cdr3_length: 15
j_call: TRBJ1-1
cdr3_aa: CATSEGRRPNTEAFF

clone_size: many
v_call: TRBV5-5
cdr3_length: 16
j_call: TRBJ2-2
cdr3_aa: CASSPPQGQNTGELFF

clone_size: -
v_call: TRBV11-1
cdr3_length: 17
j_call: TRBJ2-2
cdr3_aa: CASSAVVVAGETGELFF

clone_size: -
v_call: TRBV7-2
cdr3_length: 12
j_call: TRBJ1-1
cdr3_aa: CASSPQRTEAFF

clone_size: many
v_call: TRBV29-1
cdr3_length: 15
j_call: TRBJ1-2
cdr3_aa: CSVLRERTPGGGYTF

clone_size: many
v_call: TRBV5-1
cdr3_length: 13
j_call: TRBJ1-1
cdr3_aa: CASSWRAGSEAFF

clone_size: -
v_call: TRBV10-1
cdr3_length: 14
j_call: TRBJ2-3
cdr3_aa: CASTRGGSTDTQYF

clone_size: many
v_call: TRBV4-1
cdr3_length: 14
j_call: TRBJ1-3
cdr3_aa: CASSQVGLSDTIYF

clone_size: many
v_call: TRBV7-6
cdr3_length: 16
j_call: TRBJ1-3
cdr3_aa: CASSLAGGSYGNTIYF

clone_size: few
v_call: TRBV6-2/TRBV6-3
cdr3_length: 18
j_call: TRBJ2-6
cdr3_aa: CASSYSNGDGAGANVLTF